Listed below are T cell receptor beta chains from one sample, sequenced in a study of blood T cell repertoires in COVID-19. Using immunoSEQ multiplex PCR, the repertoire was profiled, and TCRdb retains in-frame clones only, with some absent. The sample has about 57,000 clones; about 82% are singletons. The sequencing input was PBMCs or T cells enriched from blood (not recorded which). Receptors originate from a woman aged 40-49 years with acute COVID-19. The CDR3 runs from the conserved cysteine through the conserved F or W. D genes are given only for firm matches. Expanded clones are given a class, and other clones once, few, many or no size at all.

CDR3nt | CDR3aa | abundance | j_gene | d_gene | v_gene
TGCGCCAGGCCTCCGGGGGGGGGCCATCGGCATGAGCAGTTCTTC | CARPPGGGHRHEQFF | - | TRBJ2-1 | TRBD2 | TRBV10-1
TGTGCCATCAGTGGGGGCCTCGGAAAGCACACCATATATTTT | CAISGGLGKHTIYF | few | TRBJ1-3 | - | TRBV10-3
TGTGCCAGCTCACGTACGGGACTAGAGGGGGAGCAGTTCTTC | CASSRTGLEGEQFF | - | TRBJ2-1 | TRBD2 | TRBV18
TGTGCCAGCAGCCCAGCGGGTCCCGCCTACGAGCAGTACTTC | CASSPAGPAYEQYF | - | TRBJ2-7 | - | TRBV9
TGTGCCAGCAGCCGGGGGTGGGACACTGAAGCTTTCTTT | CASSRGWDTEAFF | - | TRBJ1-1 | - | TRBV7-3
TGTGCCAGCAGTTACCAGGAGGGACTAGCGCCTATCCTTTCCTACAATGAGCAGTTCTTC | CASSYQEGLAPILSYNEQFF | - | TRBJ2-1 | TRBD2 | TRBV6-2/TRBV6-3
TGCAGCGTTGCCCGGGACAGGGACTACAATGAGCAGTTCTTC | CSVARDRDYNEQFF | - | TRBJ2-1 | TRBD1 | TRBV29-1
TGCAGCGTGGCCGGGACAGAAGGGAATCAGCCCCAGCATTTT | CSVAGTEGNQPQHF | - | TRBJ1-5 | TRBD1 | TRBV29-1
TGTGCCAGCAGCGTGGGGGGCAGCTTCGGCACTGAAGCTTTCTTT | CASSVGGSFGTEAFF | - | TRBJ1-1 | - | TRBV5-8
TGTGCCAGCAGCTCGGCACAGGGAGGGATTCTATGGGACACTGAAGCTTTCTTT | CASSSAQGGILWDTEAFF | - | TRBJ1-1 | - | TRBV7-6
TGTGCCAGCCGGAGGGCGACAGGGAATGCAAGGGAGCAGTACTTC | CASRRATGNAREQYF | - | TRBJ2-7 | - | TRBV5-4
TGTGCCAGCAGCTTAGTAGGGTCGGGGAATGAGCAGTTCTTC | CASSLVGSGNEQFF | - | TRBJ2-1 | - | TRBV7-8
TGTGCCAGCAGTTTACAGGGGTATAACTTAAGGGGAGATACGCAGTATTTT | CASSLQGYNLRGDTQYF | few | TRBJ2-3 | - | TRBV27
TGTGCCAGCAGTGCCCGCGGAAGCAGAATCAACACTGAAGCTTTCTTT | CASSARGSRINTEAFF | few | TRBJ1-1 | - | TRBV6-1
TGTGCCAGCAGTTCCCGCCTCGTTAGCGGGGCGGGGACAGATACGCAGTATTTT | CASSSRLVSGAGTDTQYF | - | TRBJ2-3 | TRBD2 | TRBV5-6
TGTGCCAGCAGTTTAAAGGGGTGGGGTACTGCCCAAGAGACCCAGTACTTC | CASSLKGWGTAQETQYF | - | TRBJ2-5 | - | TRBV27
TGTGCCAGCAGCTCCGGGACAGGGGTTGGAAACACCATATATTTT | CASSSGTGVGNTIYF | - | TRBJ1-3 | TRBD1 | TRBV9
TGTGCCAGCAGCCCCCGACAGGGAACGCATTTAGCTAACTATGGCTACACCTTC | CASSPRQGTHLANYGYTF | - | TRBJ1-2 | TRBD1 | TRBV7-9
TGTGCCAGCAGACTAACAGGGGGGGACATTCAGTACTTC | CASRLTGGDIQYF | - | TRBJ2-4 | - | TRBV28
TGTGCCAGCAGCCGTCTAGCGGAACTTTACGAGCAGTACTTC | CASSRLAELYEQYF | once | TRBJ2-7 | TRBD2 | TRBV7-2
TGTGCCAGCAGCTTCCTGGGGGCGGTATATGGCTACACCTTC | CASSFLGAVYGYTF | - | TRBJ1-2 | - | TRBV5-6
TGTGCCAGCAGTTACTCGACCAGGGGGCGGGATGAAAAACTGTTTTTT | CASSYSTRGRDEKLFF | - | TRBJ1-4 | TRBD1 | TRBV6-6
TGCGCCAGCAGGGGGGATGGGACTGGATCCTATAATTCACCCCTCCACTTT | CASRGDGTGSYNSPLHF | - | TRBJ1-6 | - | TRBV5-1
TGTGCCAGCAGCTTGGACAGCTATAGCAATCAGCCCCAGCATTTT | CASSLDSYSNQPQHF | few | TRBJ1-5 | - | TRBV5-5
TGTGCCAGCAGTTACCCTTCTAACCCCACCGGGGAGCTGTTTTTT | CASSYPSNPTGELFF | - | TRBJ2-2 | - | TRBV6-5